Presented here are 16 T cell receptor beta chains from one specimen sequenced in a study of identical twins. TCRdb redid the calling of the 5' RACE reads with MiXCR, one entry per CDR3 protein. The sample comprises 1.5 million to 2 million distinct CDR3 sequences, roughly a third of which are singletons, and approximately 0.25% rests with the top ten. Material: cord blood. Receptors originate from a newborn girl in good health.

Of note for this clonotype: With a much larger clone just one base away, this may be a read error. The CDR3 does not close with the conserved phenylalanine or tryptophan, likely indicating a read error. This chain uses TRBV3-1 with TRBJ1-2, with D unresolved. This CDR3 contains 13 residues. Germline CDR1 and CDR2: LGHDT and YNNKEL (reference sequence). With 1 base removed from V and 2 bases from J, the gap between germline ends came to 5 bases. The CDR3 DNA follows: TGTGCCAGCAGCCAAGGGCTAAACTATGGCTACACCTTA. Translated: CASSQGLNYGYTL.

The rearrangement uses TRBV20-1 and TRBJ2-5; 10 bases align to TRBD1. The assigned J gene may be wrong: the sequence end matches TRBJ2-7 better. The germline V gene encodes CDR1 DFQATT and CDR2 SNEGSKA (reference sequence). CDR3 size: 13 residues. The CDR3 DNA reads TGCAGTGCTTGGGACAGGGGTCAAGGCGAGCAGTACTTC. Translation gives CSAWDRGQGEQYF.

The table lists this clonotype with many counts. The chain has TRBV27 and TRBJ2-1; 13 nucleotides agree with TRBD2. The CDR3 extends over 14 amino acids. Per germline, CDR1 MNHEY and CDR2 SMNVEV (reference sequence). V shed 6 bases and J 5 bases; nucleotides not matched to a gene: 1. CDR3 residues: CASRLAGGHNEQFF. CDR3 sequence (DNA): TGTGCCAGCAGACTAGCGGGAGGGCACAATGAGCAGTTCTTC.

This rearrangement joins TRBV6-1 to TRBJ2-3; D not certain. The CDR3 is made up of 14 amino acids. V lost 7 bases and J 1 base, leaving 12 bases between the germline ends. Per germline, CDR1 MNHNS and CDR2 SASEGT. The CDR3: CASKKQSGTDTQYF. The CDR3 DNA sequence: TGTGCCAGCAAAAAGCAGTCGGGCACAGATACGCAGTATTTT.

The rearrangement joins TRBV14 to TRBJ2-5; D is tentatively TRBD1 or TRBD2 (5 bases each). The J call may not be correct, given that the DNA end is closer to TRBJ2-7. This CDR3 region has 16 residues. The germline V gene has CDR1 SGHDN and CDR2 FVKESK. The CDR3: CASSPGQGPSAYEQYF. For the CDR3, the DNA is TGTGCCAGCAGTCCCGGTCAGGGACCCTCAGCCTACGAGCAGTACTTC.

The chain employs TRBV12-3 or TRBV12-4 and TRBJ2-1, with D possibly being TRBD1 (6 bases). The tail of the sequence fits TRBJ2-7 better, so the J call may be wrong. CDR3 length: 16 residues. CDR3 in amino acids: CASRPIRGPSYNEQYF. The CDR3 DNA reads as TGTGCCAGCAGACCAATCAGGGGCCCCTCCTACAATGAGCAGTACTTC.

The chain joins TRBV28 to TRBJ2-4; either TRBD1 or TRBD2 may supply D (5 bases each). TRBJ2-7 explains the end of the DNA better; the J call may be wrong. Germline lookup yields CDR1 MDHEN and CDR2 SYDVKM. The CDR3 extends over 16 amino acids. CDR3 in DNA: TGTGCCAGCAGTTTAGGCCCTCCGGGACCCAGCTACGAGCAGTACTTC. This gives the protein CASSLGPPGPSYEQYF.

The chain has TRBV7-2 and TRBJ2-7, with D tentatively TRBD1 (6 bases). Per the germline V gene, CDR1 is SGHTA and CDR2 is FQGNSA. This CDR3 region has 16 residues. V was cut by 1 base and J by 9 bases, with 22 bases left in between. CDR3 protein: CASSLGAGDAYGGQYF. CDR3 DNA sequence: TGTGCCAGCAGCTTAGGCGCAGGGGACGCGTACGGAGGGCAGTACTTC.

This clonotype was found many times. Here the CDR3 DNA reads TGCGCCAGCAGCTGGGACTCCTACGAGCAGTACTTC. As protein: CASSWDSYEQYF. The J gene is TRBJ2-7, the V gene TRBV5-1, with no clear D. Germline-derived CDR1 and CDR2 are SGHRS and YFSETQ. Trimming removed 3 bases from V and 0 bases from J, with 4 bases in between. The CDR3 totals 12 residues.

The table lists this clonotype with a count of one. The J gene is TRBJ1-2, the V gene TRBV20-1; 9 nucleotides match TRBD1. Germline CDR1 is DFQATT and CDR2 is SNEGSKA (reference sequence). This CDR3 is built from 14 residues. J was trimmed by 4 bases and V by 5 bases; bases with no gene match: 8. The CDR3 DNA is TGCAGTGCTGCTCCGGGACAGGGACTCTATGGCTACACCTTC. Translated, it gives CSAAPGQGLYGYTF.

The rearrangement uses TRBV7-2 and TRBJ1-1; D gene ambiguous. With 2 bases removed from V and 3 bases from J, the gap between germline ends came to 7 bases. This CDR3 has 13 residues. From germline, CDR1 is SGHTA and CDR2 FQGNSA. CDR3 sequence reads: CASSLWTYTEAFF. CDR3 in DNA: TGTGCCAGCAGCTTATGGACCTACACTGAAGCTTTCTTT. The entire variable domain, with the rest obtained from reference TRBV7-2 and TRBJ1-1, is as follows: GAGVSQSPSNKVTEKGKDVELRCDPISGHTALYWYRQSLGQGLEFLIYFQGNSAPDKSGLPSDRFSAERTGGSVSTLTIQRTQQEDSAVYLCASSLWTYTEAFFGQGTRLTVV.

The chain has TRBV10-3 and TRBJ2-1; 8 bases match TRBD2. Trimming took 8 bases from V and 7 from J; bases not matched to a gene: 10. The CDR3 length is 14 residues. The germline V gene encodes CDR1 ENHRY and CDR2 SYGVKD. CDR3 amino acids: CAIAGTSGGNEQFF. CDR3 nucleotide sequence: TGTGCCATCGCTGGGACTAGTGGGGGTAATGAGCAGTTCTTC.

This clonotype was counted once. This sequence joins TRBV4-1 and TRBJ1-1; no firm D call. V lost 0 bases to trimming and J lost 7 bases, with 9 bases between them. This CDR3 has 13 amino acids. Germline loops: CDR1 MGHRA, CDR2 YSYEKL. The CDR3 DNA reads as TGCGCCAGCAGCCAAGATCTTGGCCTTGAAGCTTTCTTT. This codes for CASSQDLGLEAFF.

The chain recombines TRBV10-3 with TRBJ1-1; a weak D match, TRBD1 (5 bases). V was cut by 0 bases and J by 1 base, with 12 bases left in between. CDR3 size: 16 residues. Looked up from germline, CDR1 is ENHRY and CDR2 is SYGVKD. CDR3 sequence reads: CAISESAGRGNTEAFF. DNA of the CDR3: TGTGCCATCAGTGAGTCTGCAGGGCGGGGGAACACTGAAGCTTTCTTT.

Of note for this clonotype: A much larger clonotype is one base distant, so this may be a read error. The J gene is TRBJ2-7, the V gene TRBV29-1; 13 bases align to TRBD2. The CDR3 consists of 16 residues. Germline assignment: CDR1 SQVTM and CDR2 ANQGSEA. The CDR3 loop is CSAIGLAGANSYERYF. The CDR3 region has the DNA TGCAGCGCCATAGGACTAGCGGGAGCCAACTCCTACGAGCGGTACTTC.

This clonotype was observed a handful of times. The V gene is TRBV12-3 or TRBV12-4, the J gene TRBJ2-1, with D unresolved. The CDR3 is made up of 15 amino acids. Trimming pared 3 bases from V and 2 bases from J, leaving 11 bases between. CDR3 loop: CASSFTAPPYNEQFF. The DNA of the CDR3 is TGTGCCAGCAGTTTTACAGCGCCTCCCTACAATGAGCAGTTCTTC.